These 7 T cell receptor beta chains originate from one sample sequenced in a study of blood T cell repertoires in COVID-19. Data came from immunoSEQ multiplex PCR; TCRdb stores just in-frame clones and leaves some out. The profile shows about 220,000 clones, 88% of them singletons. The sequenced material came from PBMCs or T cells enriched from blood (not recorded which). Receptor source: a woman in her forties or fifties with acute COVID-19.

The chain carries TRBV4-2 and TRBJ1-3, with D possibly matching TRBD1 (5 bases). The germline CDR1 and CDR2 sequences are LGHNA and YNFKEQ. The V gene lost 1 base and the J gene lost 4 bases, with 8 bases spanning the gap. This CDR3 comprises 14 residues. The CDR3 reads CASSQAGRGNTIYF. The CDR3 DNA is TGTGCCAGCAGCCAAGCAGGGCGCGGAAACACCATATATTTT.

The chain uses TRBV11-3 and TRBJ2-3, with 9 nucleotides matching TRBD1. Germline V gene data show CDR1 as SGHNT and CDR2 as YENEEA. J lost 6 bases, V lost 6 bases, and 7 bases had no gene match. CDR3 length: 14 amino acids. The DNA of the CDR3 is TGTGCCAGCAGATCGGGACAGGGTGGGGATACGCAGTATTTT. Amino acids: CASRSGQGGDTQYF.

CDR3 in amino acids: CASSYGTSGSINEQFF. CDR3 DNA sequence: TGTGCCAGCAGTTACGGGACTAGCGGGAGCATCAATGAGCAGTTCTTC. The chain carries TRBV6-6 and TRBJ2-1, with TRBD2 matching over 14 bases. The CDR3 runs to 16 residues. The ends lost 2 bases at V and 6 bases at J; junction bases unmatched: 3. Germline CDR1 is MNHNY and CDR2 is SVGAGI (reference sequence).

This clone showed up many times. The chain combines TRBV7-9 with TRBJ2-7; TRBD1 might be the D (7 bases). The CDR3 is 12 residues long. From germline, CDR1 is SEHNR and CDR2 FQNEAQ (reference sequence). The V and J ends lost 4 bases and 6 bases respectively, with 10 bases between them. CDR3 DNA sequence: TGTGCCAGCAGCTCCCAGGGGGGCGAGCAGTACTTC. It encodes CASSSQGGEQYF. The full variable domain, rest sourced from reference TRBV7-9 and TRBJ2-7, is DTGVSQNPRHKITKRGQNVTFRCDPISEHNRLYWYRQTLGQGPEFLTYFQNEAQLEKSRLLSDRFSAERPKGSFSTLEIQRTEQGDSAMYLCASSSQGGEQYFGPGTRLTVT.

This chain uses TRBV9 with TRBJ2-7; TRBD2 aligns across 12 bases. CDR1 and CDR2 (germline): SGDLS, YYNGEE. The CDR3 has 17 residues. V was clipped by 4 bases and J by 5 bases; unmatched bases: 13. The CDR3 DNA is TGTGCCAGCAGCCTAACCCCCTCCGGGACTAGCGGGCACGAGCAGTACTTC. This codes for CASSLTPSGTSGHEQYF.

This clone was picked up one time. The rearrangement links TRBV7-2 to TRBJ2-3, with 7 bases fitting TRBD2. The CDR3 covers 14 residues. V gave up 4 bases and J gave up 2 bases; unmatched junction bases: 3. In germline, CDR1 is SGHTA, CDR2 FQGNSA. CDR3 protein: CASSWTSFTDTQYF. For the CDR3, the DNA is TGTGCCAGCAGCTGGACTAGTTTCACAGATACGCAGTATTTT.

With respect to this clone: One junction end disagrees with the germline gene, perhaps due to a read error. The chain employs TRBV7-9 and TRBJ1-1; 9 nucleotides agree with TRBD1. Germline CDR1 reads SEHNR; CDR2 reads FQNEAQ (reference sequence). This CDR3 has 15 amino acids. The CDR3 loop reads CASILETGGETEAFF. DNA of the CDR3: TGTGCCAGCATCTTAGAGACAGGGGGAGAGACTGAAGCTTTCTTT.